A selection of T cell receptor beta chains follows, all from one sample in a study of shared clonotypes between healthy human individuals. Some clones are missing from TCRdb's copy, which holds only in-frame ones; the method was immunoSEQ multiplex PCR. This table holds 190,000 or so clones, 65% to 80% found once. The sample consisted of memory CD4+ T cells sorted from blood. The receptors were gathered from a man aged 30 to 45 in good health. CDR3s include the opening cysteine and the closing phenylalanine or tryptophan. A D gene is named only where the DNA matches it firmly. Clone size is stated in some rows and not others, as once, few, many or a class when expanded.

j_gene	abundance	d_gene	v_gene	CDR3nt	CDR3aa
TRBJ1-3	NA	NA	TRBV15	TGTGCCACCAGCACCGAGCCCATCTCTGGAAACACCATATATTTT	CATSTEPISGNTIYF
TRBJ2-5	NA	NA	TRBV6-1	TGTGCCAGCAGTGACCCCTTAGGGGGAAAACCGGAGACCCAGTACTTC	CASSDPLGGKPETQYF
TRBJ2-1	NA	NA	TRBV10-2	TGCGCCAGGAAGAGGACCGAGGGAAATGAGCAGTTCTTC	CARKRTEGNEQFF
TRBJ2-4	NA	NA	TRBV28	TGTGCCAGCAGTTTATTCGGGAACCCTGGGGCCAAAAACATTCAGTACTTC	CASSLFGNPGAKNIQYF
TRBJ2-3	few	TRBD2	TRBV18	TGTGCCAGCTCACCGATCTCTGCTAGCGGGGCTAGCACAGATACGCAGTATTTT	CASSPISASGASTDTQYF
TRBJ2-5	NA	NA	TRBV18	TGTGCCAGCTCACCAATCCCCCAAGAGACCCAGTACTTC	CASSPIPQETQYF
TRBJ2-5	NA	TRBD1	TRBV11-2	TGTGCCAGCAGCTCAACGTTGGGACAGGGTCAAGAGACCCAGTACTTC	CASSSTLGQGQETQYF
TRBJ2-7	NA	NA	TRBV4-2	TGTGCCAGCAGCCAAGAACCTAGTTCCTACGAGCAGTACTTC	CASSQEPSSYEQYF
TRBJ2-1	many	TRBD1	TRBV7-9	TGTGCCAGCAGCCCAGGGTGGACAGGGGCCCTAGACAATGAGCAGTTCTTC	CASSPGWTGALDNEQFF
TRBJ2-5	few	NA	TRBV7-9	TGTGCCAGCAGCGCGGAGCAGGGTGCGCAAGAGACCCAGTACTTC	CASSAEQGAQETQYF
TRBJ2-3	NA	NA	TRBV5-6	TGTGCCAGCAGCCACGTAGATACGCAGTATTTT	CASSHVDTQYF
TRBJ2-7	NA	NA	TRBV11-3	TGTGCCAGCAGCTTAGGAGTCTCCTACGAGCAGTACTTC	CASSLGVSYEQYF
TRBJ2-7	once	TRBD1	TRBV4-1	TGCGCCAGCAGCCAAGAAACAGGGGCCACCTACGAGCAGTACTTC	CASSQETGATYEQYF
TRBJ2-5	NA	NA	TRBV7-3	TGTGCCAGCAGCTTAAGGTCCCGGGAGACCCAGTACTTC	CASSLRSRETQYF
TRBJ2-1	NA	NA	TRBV18	TGTGCCAGCTCACCTCCGACAGGCGGGTACAATGAGCAGTTCTTC	CASSPPTGGYNEQFF
TRBJ1-5	NA	NA	TRBV15	TGTGCCACCAGCAGATCCCCCTCGGAGCCCCAGCATTTT	CATSRSPSEPQHF